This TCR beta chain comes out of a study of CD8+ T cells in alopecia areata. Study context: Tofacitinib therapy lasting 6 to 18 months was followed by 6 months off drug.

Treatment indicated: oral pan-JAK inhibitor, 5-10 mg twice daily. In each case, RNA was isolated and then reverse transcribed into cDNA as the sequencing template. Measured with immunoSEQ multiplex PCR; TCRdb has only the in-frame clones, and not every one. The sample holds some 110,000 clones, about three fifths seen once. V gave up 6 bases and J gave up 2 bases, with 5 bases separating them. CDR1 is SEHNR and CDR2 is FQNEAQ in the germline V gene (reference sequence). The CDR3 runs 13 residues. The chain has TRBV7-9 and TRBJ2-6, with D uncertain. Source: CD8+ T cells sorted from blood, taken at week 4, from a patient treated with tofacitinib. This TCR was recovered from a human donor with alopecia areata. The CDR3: CASRAPGANVLTF. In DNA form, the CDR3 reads TGTGCCAGCAGGGCTCCTGGGGCCAACGTCCTGACTTTC.